Shown below are 27 T cell receptor beta chains from a single sample sequenced in a study of T cell responses to AZD1222 COVID-19 vaccine. Here immunoSEQ multiplex PCR was the method, and the copy in TCRdb shows in-frame clones only, minus some. The sample records around 130,000 clones, around 90% being singletons. Sequencing was performed on peripheral blood, taken on day 0 of MenACWY control vaccination. These receptors were taken from an adult in good health.

The chain couples TRBV9 to TRBJ1-2, with D hard to call. Germline V gene sequence: CDR1 SGDLS, CDR2 YYNGEE. V lost 5 bases, J lost 2 bases, and 10 bases lay in between. This CDR3 comprises 13 residues. The CDR3 reads CASRGRYNYGYTF. The CDR3 bases are TGTGCCAGCAGGGGAAGATACAACTATGGCTACACCTTC.

This chain connects TRBV2 to TRBJ2-5, with a tentative D call TRBD2 (6 bases). V gave up 5 bases and J gave up 5 bases, with 18 bases separating them. CDR1 SNHLY and CDR2 FYNNEI come from the germline V gene. This CDR3 contains 15 residues. The CDR3 bases are TGTGCCAGCAGTCAGGAGGGGCAGGGCCGCGAGACCCAGTACTTC. It codes for CASSQEGQGRETQYF. Together with reference TRBV2 and TRBJ2-5, the CDR3 gives the full variable domain: EPEVTQTPSHQVTQMGQEVILRCVPISNHLYFYWYRQILGQKVEFLVSFYNNEISEKSEIFDDQFSVERPDGSNFTLKIRSTKLEDSAMYFCASSQEGQGRETQYFGPGTRLLVL.

The V call is TRBV5-1, the J call TRBJ1-2; 9 nucleotides align to TRBD1. This CDR3 region has 12 residues. The V and J ends lost 3 bases and 6 bases, in that order; junction bases with no gene match: 0. Germline values: CDR1 SGHRS, CDR2 YFSETQ. The CDR3 sequence: CASSWDRDGYTF. The CDR3 region has the DNA TGCGCCAGCAGCTGGGACAGGGATGGCTACACCTTC.

CDR3 region: CAWSGTGTRGSYEQYF. CDR3 nucleotide sequence: TGTGCCTGGAGTGGAACCGGGACTAGAGGCTCCTACGAGCAGTACTTC. The chain combines TRBV30 with TRBJ2-7; 8 nucleotides match TRBD2. The trim removed 1 base at V and 0 bases at J, leaving 8 bases unmatched. This CDR3 is built from 16 residues. Germline CDR1 reads GTSNPN; CDR2 reads SVGIG (reference sequence). The full variable domain, its missing parts supplied by reference TRBV30 and TRBJ2-7, is SQTIHQWPATLVQPVGSPLSLECTVEGTSNPNLYWYRQAAGRGLQLLFYSVGIGQISSEVPQNLSASRPQDRQFILSSKKLLLSDSGFYLCAWSGTGTRGSYEQYFGPGTRLTVT.

The gene calls are TRBV5-4 and TRBJ1-1; no clear D. CDR1 is SGHNT and CDR2 is YYREEE in the germline V gene (reference sequence). Trimming removed 0 bases at V and 3 bases at J, with 9 bases between. The CDR3 is 14 residues long. The CDR3 coding sequence is TGTGCCAGCAGCTTGGGAAGGGAATACACTGAAGCTTTCTTT. Residues: CASSLGREYTEAFF.

This chain uses TRBV12-3 or TRBV12-4 with TRBJ2-1; D ambiguous. V lost 3 bases and J 5 bases, leaving 5 bases between the germline ends. This CDR3 is 12 amino acids long. The CDR3, as DNA: TGTGCCAGCAGTTTTCAGAACAATGAGCAGTTCTTC. Translated, it gives CASSFQNNEQFF.

This rearrangement joins TRBV3-1 (or the pseudogene TRBV3-2) to TRBJ2-3; TRBD2 might be the D (6 bases). Germline V gives CDR1 LGHDT, CDR2 YNNKEL (reference sequence). There are 14 residues in the CDR3. Trimming took off 2 bases at V and 1 base at J, with 7 bases between the two ends. The CDR3 nucleotides read TGTGCCAGCAGCCAATCTAGCGGCACAGATACGCAGTATTTT. It specifies CASSQSSGTDTQYF.

This clone was observed once. The rearrangement links TRBV18 to TRBJ2-7; tentatively, D is TRBD2 (6 bases). Per germline, CDR1 KGHSH and CDR2 LQKENI. V was cut by 1 base and J by 0 bases, with 10 bases left in between. CDR3 size: 15 residues. The CDR3 DNA is TGTGCCAGCTCACCACGATCTAGCGCCTCCTACGAGCAGTACTTC. Translation: CASSPRSSASYEQYF.

The V gene is TRBV10-3, the J gene TRBJ2-7, with D perhaps being TRBD1 or TRBD2 (5 bases each). V was clipped by 0 bases and J by 5 bases, with 11 bases between them. The CDR3 is made up of 14 amino acids. The germline CDR1 and CDR2 sequences are ENHRY and SYGVKD. CDR3 in DNA: TGTGCCATCAGTGAGTCGGGGACGATCAACGAGCAGTACTTC. This gives the protein CAISESGTINEQYF.

The chain combines TRBV30 with TRBJ2-7, with unresolved D. Trimming shortened V by 3 bases and J by 4 bases, and 10 bases separated the two germline ends. This CDR3 region has 12 residues. Germline CDR1 reads GTSNPN; CDR2 reads SVGIG (reference sequence). CDR3 nucleotide sequence: TGTGCCTGGAGCGCCAACGTTTACGAGCAGTACTTC. Translation gives CAWSANVYEQYF.

This clone qualifies as medium-sized. The gene calls are TRBV4-1 and TRBJ1-5; D not resolved. Germline values: CDR1 MGHRA, CDR2 YSYEKL. Trimming left V 3 bases short and J 9 bases short, with 12 bases between. This CDR3 spans 13 amino acids. The CDR3 nucleotides read TGCGCCAGCAGCCAGCCACCAAAAGGGCCCCAGCATTTT. Residues: CASSQPPKGPQHF.

V is TRBV10-2 and J is TRBJ2-1, with 9 bases aligning to TRBD2. Germline-derived CDR1 and CDR2 are WSHSY and SAAADI. This CDR3 comprises 15 residues. Unmatched junction bases numbered 8, after V lost 5 bases and J lost 6 bases. DNA for the CDR3: TGCGCCAGCAGTTTAGCGGGAGTGGGGCGCAATGAGCAGTTCTTC. This translates into CASSLAGVGRNEQFF.

The chain has TRBV6-6 and TRBJ1-1; no firm D call. The V and J ends lost 6 bases and 6 bases respectively, with 2 bases between them. The germline V gene encodes CDR1 MNHNY and CDR2 SVGAGI (reference sequence). CDR3 size: 9 residues. The CDR3 reads CASSPEAFF. The CDR3 bases are TGTGCCAGCAGCCCTGAAGCTTTCTTT.

J is TRBJ2-2 and V is TRBV11-2; D is undetermined. Germline V lookup: CDR1 SGHAT, CDR2 FQNNGV. Trimming stripped 4 bases from V and 1 base from J, with 7 bases between. The CDR3 is 14 amino acids. CDR3 region: CASSSSVNTGELFF. CDR3 nucleotides: TGTGCCAGCAGCTCTTCAGTGAACACCGGGGAGCTGTTTTTT. Filled out from reference TRBV11-2 and TRBJ2-2, the complete variable domain reads EAGVAQSPRYKIIEKRQSVAFWCNPISGHATLYWYQQILGQGPKLLIQFQNNGVVDDSQLPKDRFSAERLKGVDSTLKIQPAKLEDSAVYLCASSSSVNTGELFFGEGSRLTVL.

V usage is TRBV2 and J usage is TRBJ2-5; D not resolved. From germline, CDR1 is SNHLY and CDR2 FYNNEI. Trimming shortened V by 3 bases and J by 5 bases, and 10 bases separated the two germline ends. CDR3 size: 13 residues. In DNA form, the CDR3 reads TGTGCCAGCAGTGAGTACAAGACGGAGACCCAGTACTTC. Translating gives CASSEYKTETQYF. Combining the CDR3 with reference TRBV2 and TRBJ2-5 gives the whole variable domain EPEVTQTPSHQVTQMGQEVILRCVPISNHLYFYWYRQILGQKVEFLVSFYNNEISEKSEIFDDQFSVERPDGSNFTLKIRSTKLEDSAMYFCASSEYKTETQYFGPGTRLLVL.

The chain couples TRBV7-9 to TRBJ2-7; 14 bases match TRBD2. Trimming cost V 5 bases and J 4 bases; bases outside gene matches: 7. CDR3 length: 16 residues. Germline values: CDR1 SEHNR, CDR2 FQNEAQ (reference sequence). CDR3 coding DNA: TGTGCCAGCAGCCCCGGGACTAGCGGGAGTACTTACGAGCAGTACTTC. It specifies CASSPGTSGSTYEQYF.

This chain uses TRBV19 with TRBJ2-2; D perhaps matches TRBD1 (8 bases). Deletions cut 0 bases from V and 6 bases from J, with 23 bases between. CDR3 length: 19 residues. CDR1 is LNHDA, CDR2 SQIVND, per germline (reference sequence). The CDR3 region has the DNA TGTGCCAGTAGTATAGATTATGCGGGGGCAGGGGGCTCTTCCGGGGAGCTGTTTTTT. Amino acids: CASSIDYAGAGGSSGELFF.

This chain connects TRBV5-6 to TRBJ1-2; TRBD1 matches 8 bases. The CDR3 has 14 amino acids. V shed 5 bases and J 4 bases; nucleotides not matched to a gene: 7. From germline, CDR1 is SGHDT and CDR2 YYEEEE. The CDR3 here is CASSQQGVGYGYTF. The CDR3 coding sequence is TGTGCCAGCAGTCAACAGGGGGTAGGCTATGGCTACACCTTC.

The chain couples TRBV30 to TRBJ1-5, with D unclear. The V gene lost 3 bases and the J gene lost 4 bases, with 16 bases spanning the gap. CDR1 and CDR2 (germline): GTSNPN, SVGIG (reference sequence). CDR3 length: 15 amino acids. The CDR3 reads CAWSAPSGGNQPQHF. The CDR3, as DNA: TGTGCCTGGAGCGCCCCGTCAGGTGGGAATCAGCCCCAGCATTTT.

The CDR3 sequence: CASSPAGGPYEQYF. The CDR3 nucleotides read TGCGCCAGCAGTCCAGCGGGAGGCCCCTACGAGCAGTACTTC. The gene calls are TRBV10-1 and TRBJ2-7, with 9 nucleotides matching TRBD2. This CDR3 has 14 amino acids. Per the germline V gene, CDR1 is WNHNN and CDR2 is SYGVQD (reference sequence). Trimming took 5 bases from V and 2 from J; bases not matched to a gene: 4.

The rearrangement links TRBV28 to TRBJ1-5; a weak D match, TRBD1 (5 bases). The CDR3 spans 15 residues. Germline CDR1 reads MDHEN; CDR2 reads SYDVKM. Trimming took 7 bases from V and 6 from J, leaving 19 bases between them. In nucleotides, the CDR3 is TGTGCCAGCATCTTAGGGGCAGGGATGGGTCAGCCCCAGCATTTT. Its protein product is CASILGAGMGQPQHF.

The chain recombines TRBV5-6 with TRBJ2-7; possibly TRBD1 for D (6 bases). The ends were cut back, 5 bases at V and 6 bases at J, with 18 bases in the middle. Germline V CDR1 and CDR2: SGHDT, YYEEEE. The CDR3 has 14 amino acids. This chain's CDR3 is CASRRWAGAGEQYF. The CDR3 nucleotides are TGTGCCAGCAGGCGATGGGCAGGGGCGGGCGAGCAGTACTTC.

The rearrangement joins TRBV9 to TRBJ1-1; D gene unclear. Germline V gene data show CDR1 as SGDLS and CDR2 as YYNGEE. Trimming shortened V by 4 bases and J by 1 base, and 14 bases separated the two germline ends. The CDR3 consists of 15 residues. Written as DNA, the CDR3 is TGTGCCAGCAGCCCTCGACCGAGCTCGAACACTGAAGCTTTCTTT. Amino acid sequence: CASSPRPSSNTEAFF.

The chain links TRBV11-2 to TRBJ2-2; 9 bases are shared with TRBD1. J gave up 4 bases and V 5 bases, and 8 bases lay outside the gene matches. CDR1 is SGHAT and CDR2 is FQNNGV in the germline V gene. The CDR3 totals 16 residues. The CDR3 is CASSKLDRGFTGELFF. CDR3 bases: TGTGCCAGCAGCAAGTTGGACAGGGGCTTCACCGGGGAGCTGTTTTTT.

The chain carries TRBV27 and TRBJ2-5; D is tentatively TRBD1 or TRBD2 (7 bases each). This CDR3 spans 15 amino acids. Germline V gene sequence: CDR1 MNHEY, CDR2 SMNVEV (reference sequence). The ends were cut back, 5 bases at V and 5 bases at J, with 18 bases in the middle. The DNA of the CDR3 is TGTGCCAGCAGTCCCCTGACAGGGAGGGATGAGACCCAGTACTTC. Protein sequence: CASSPLTGRDETQYF.

This chain connects TRBV5-6 to TRBJ1-5, with D hard to call. V lost 3 bases and J 1 base, leaving 14 bases between the germline ends. The CDR3 is 16 amino acids. CDR1 SGHDT and CDR2 YYEEEE come from the germline V gene. The CDR3 nucleotides are TGTGCCAGCAGCTACCAAGACGGGCTAAGCAATCAGCCCCAGCATTTT. It codes for CASSYQDGLSNQPQHF.

The chain links TRBV24-1 to TRBJ1-2; 8 bases agree with TRBD1. V lost 4 bases and J lost 0; bases outside the gene matches: 9. This CDR3 contains 17 residues. Looked up from germline, CDR1 is KGHDR and CDR2 is SFDVKD. CDR3 nucleotides: TGTGCCACCAGTGAACCCGGGACAGGAGTCCCTAACTATGGCTACACCTTC. Amino acid sequence: CATSEPGTGVPNYGYTF.